This T cell receptor (beta chain) was observed in a study of T cells in localized non-small cell lung cancer. Study-level findings and limits: T cell clonality was highest in uninvolved adjacent lung, above tumor.

Details on this clone: Antigen: not known.

From germline, CDR1 is SGHDN and CDR2 FVKESK. This CDR3 region has 15 residues. J gave up 4 bases and V 4 bases, and 5 bases lay outside the gene matches. Assay: immunoSEQ multiplex PCR; the TCRdb copy retains only in-frame clones and omits some. The sample lists over 45,000 clones, around nine tenths occurring once. This chain joins TRBV14 and TRBJ1-2, with TRBD1 matching 11 bases. This receptor was taken from a man aged 35 to 69 with stage I squamous cell lung carcinoma. Sample: peripheral blood, taken before any cancer treatment. The CDR3 loop reads CASSRPGTGGYGYTF. The CDR3 region has the DNA TGTGCCAGCAGCCGCCCCGGGACAGGGGGCTATGGCTACACCTTC.